What follows are 25 T cell receptor beta chains derived from one specimen sequenced in a study of CD8 T cells in Susac syndrome (dated by TCRdb to between 2017 and 2020). Libraries came from the immunoSEQ multiplex PCR assay. RNA was extracted with the RNeasy kit and roughly 0.45 to 1 ug was reverse transcribed using random hexamers. The public reads were reprocessed in TCRdb via fastp at Q25 and MiXCR, keeping in-frame beta chains. Rows are combined by CDR3 protein, so each entry shows the most common genes and DNA. This sample holds 300,000 to 350,000 distinct CDR3 sequences; roughly 94% were observed only once. About 0.07% of the sample is in the top ten clones. Sequencing was carried out using CD4+ T cells from PBMCs. These receptors came from a human donor with multiple sclerosis.

The chain employs TRBV30 and TRBJ2-2; no reliable D call. CDR1 is GTSNPN and CDR2 is SVGIG in the germline V gene (reference sequence). The CDR3 is 15 residues long. V lost 0 bases and J 0 bases, leaving 8 bases between the germline ends. CDR3 sequence: CAWSVLLPNTGELFF. As DNA, the CDR3 is TGTGCCTGGAGTGTACTACTGCCGAACACCGGGGAGCTGTTTTTT.

The chain is built from TRBV5-5 and TRBJ2-4; D remains unclear. The CDR3 loop spans 14 amino acids. The V end lost 4 bases, the J end lost 0 bases, and 8 bases lay between the germline ends. The V gene's germline CDR1 is SGHKS and CDR2 YYEKEE (reference sequence). The CDR3, as DNA: TGTGCCAGCAGCAAAGCTTTAGCCAAAAACATTCAGTACTTC. It encodes CASSKALAKNIQYF. Variable domain in full (rest from reference TRBV5-5 and TRBJ2-4): DAGVTQSPTHLIKTRGQQVTLRCSPISGHKSVSWYQQVLGQGPQFIFQYYEKEERGRGNFPDRFSARQFPNYSSELNVNALLLGDSALYLCASSKALAKNIQYFGAGTRLSVL.

This clonotype was observed a single time. A read error may produce the germline difference seen at one junction end. CDR3 sequence: CASSLAAPSEQYF. The CDR3 bases are TGTGCCAGCAGTTTAGCGGCCCCTTCTGAGCAGTACTTC. The chain links TRBV11-1 to TRBJ2-7; D is perhaps TRBD2 (6 bases). CDR3 length equals 13 residues. Germline CDR1 and CDR2: SGHAT and FQDESV (reference sequence).

V and J are TRBV20-1 and TRBJ2-7; 7 bases line up with TRBD1. V shed 2 bases, J shed 0 bases, and the junction held 4 bases outside the gene matches. CDR1 is DFQATT and CDR2 is SNEGSKA in the germline V gene (reference sequence). The CDR3 runs 14 residues. CDR3 in DNA: TGCAGTGCTAGAATAGGGGGCACCTCCTACGAGCAGTACTTC. It yields the protein CSARIGGTSYEQYF.

V is TRBV20-1 and J is TRBJ2-3; tentative D call: TRBD2 (6 bases). The germline V gene has CDR1 DFQATT and CDR2 SNEGSKA (reference sequence). This CDR3 is built from 14 residues. Trimming cost V 4 bases and J 11 bases, with 22 bases left between them. This chain's CDR3 is CSATPPATSSKQYF. CDR3 in DNA: TGCAGTGCTACTCCCCCCGCGACTAGTAGCAAGCAGTATTTT.

The chain employs TRBV20-1 and TRBJ2-3; no clear D. The CDR3 contains 11 residues. Germline CDR1 DFQATT, CDR2 SNEGSKA (reference sequence). V lost 8 bases to trimming and J lost 4 bases, with 10 bases between them. The CDR3, as DNA: TGCAGTTTAATAGGACCAGATACGCAGTATTTT. It codes for CSLIGPDTQYF.

The J gene is TRBJ1-3, the V gene TRBV19; D is uncertain. Trimming pared 6 bases from V and 1 base from J, leaving 4 bases between. CDR1 and CDR2 from the germline V gene are LNHDA and SQIVND (reference sequence). The CDR3 contains 12 residues. The DNA of the CDR3 is TGTGCCAGTAGGAAATCTGGAAACACCATATATTTT. This translates into CASRKSGNTIYF.

The gene calls are TRBV20-1 and TRBJ1-2; possibly TRBD1 for D (6 bases). Germline V CDR1 and CDR2: DFQATT, SNEGSKA (reference sequence). The CDR3 length is 11 residues. DNA of the CDR3: TGCAAATCGGAAGGGGGAAGAGGCTACACCTTC. This encodes CKSEGGRGYTF.

This clonotype was recorded a few times. The chain joins TRBV30 to TRBJ2-5; D possibly uses TRBD1 or TRBD2 (5 bases each). This CDR3 has 12 amino acids. Germline V lookup: CDR1 GTSNPN, CDR2 SVGIG (reference sequence). The ends were cut back, 0 bases at V and 4 bases at J, with 6 bases in the middle. The CDR3 DNA follows: TGTGCCTGGAGTGTTGGGGGAGAGACCCAGTACTTC. As protein: CAWSVGGETQYF.

This clonotype was observed once. The rearrangement links TRBV5-4 to TRBJ2-7; 11 bases align to TRBD2. There are 16 residues in the CDR3. Germline CDR1 and CDR2: SGHNT and YYREEE (reference sequence). V shed 2 bases and J 5 bases; nucleotides not matched to a gene: 9. CDR3 residues: CASSFPTSGRTHEQYF. In DNA, the CDR3 is TGTGCCAGCAGCTTCCCAACTAGCGGGAGAACCCACGAGCAGTACTTC.

The V and J genes are TRBV5-1 and TRBJ2-3; TRBD2 aligns across 13 bases. The CDR3 is 17 amino acids. The J segment lost 7 bases and the V segment lost 4 bases, leaving 12 bases of the junction unmatched. Germline V gives CDR1 SGHRS, CDR2 YFSETQ. This CDR3 reads CASSRGTSGTNENTQYF. CDR3 coding DNA: TGCGCCAGCAGCCGAGGGACTAGCGGGACGAATGAAAATACGCAGTATTTT.

The J gene is TRBJ2-1, the V gene TRBV7-2; D is tentatively TRBD1 or TRBD2 (5 bases each). The length of the CDR3 is 16 residues. V lost 4 bases to trimming and J lost 7 bases, with 20 bases between them. Germline V gene sequence: CDR1 SGHTA, CDR2 FQGNSA. CDR3 DNA sequence: TGTGCCAGCAGCTCAGCCAGGGAGAGCATTAGAAATGAGCAGTTCTTC. Its protein product is CASSSARESIRNEQFF.

The DNA of the CDR3 is TGCGCCAGCAGCCGGTCACGACAGCAAGAGACCCAGTACTTC. Translation: CASSRSRQQETQYF. The chain uses TRBV5-1 and TRBJ2-5, with D possibly TRBD1 on 5 matching bases. Germline CDR1 reads SGHRS; CDR2 reads YFSETQ. The CDR3 runs 14 residues. Deletions cut 4 bases from V and 2 bases from J, with 12 bases between.

This chain connects TRBV20-1 to TRBJ2-1; D is possibly TRBD2 (6 bases). The CDR3 sequence is 14 residues long. V shed 7 bases and J shed 8 bases, with 21 bases lying between them. Germline V gene sequence: CDR1 DFQATT, CDR2 SNEGSKA (reference sequence). Here the CDR3 DNA reads TGCAGTGTGACACTGGGGCGGCCGGGAGATGAGCAGTTCTTC. Residues: CSVTLGRPGDEQFF.

This clonotype was seen only once. The genes are TRBV2 and TRBJ2-2; perhaps TRBD1 as D (5 bases). The V gene's germline CDR1 is SNHLY and CDR2 FYNNEI. The CDR3 totals 14 residues. The germline V and J ends were trimmed by 6 bases and 4 bases, with 12 bases remaining between them. Written as DNA, the CDR3 is TGTGCCAGCAGGGACATCGAATCCACCGGGGAGCTGTTTTTT. Amino acids: CASRDIESTGELFF.

The count of this clonotype is one. CDR3 sequence (DNA): TGTGCCAGCAGCCCCGTTTGGGACCTACAGAGGGCCCAGTACTTC. This encodes CASSPVWDLQRAQYF. The chain has TRBV7-9 and TRBJ2-5, with D perhaps assigned TRBD1 or TRBD2 (5 bases each). This CDR3 spans 15 amino acids. Trimming cost V 5 bases and J 9 bases, with 22 bases left between them. Germline CDR1 reads SEHNR; CDR2 reads FQNEAQ (reference sequence).

The CDR3 DNA is TGTGCCAGCAGTGACTCGGCTAGCGGGCGCAATGAGCAGTTCTTC. Its protein product is CASSDSASGRNEQFF. The chain recombines TRBV6-4 with TRBJ2-1, with 8 bases lining up with TRBD2. CDR1 and CDR2 (germline): MRHNA, SNTAGT. V gave up 0 bases and J gave up 6 bases; unmatched junction bases: 4. The length of the CDR3 is 15 residues.

The gene calls are TRBV12-3 or TRBV12-4 and TRBJ2-3, with D possibly called TRBD1 or TRBD2 (5 bases each). Trimming left V 5 bases short and J 9 bases short, with 9 bases between. This CDR3 contains 11 residues. CDR3 in DNA: TGTGCCAGCAGTGGGACGGTCACGCAGTATTTT. This sequence encodes CASSGTVTQYF.

The chain links TRBV23-1 to TRBJ2-3, with 12 bases matching TRBD2. TRBV23-1 counts as an open reading frame of uncertain function. CDR3 length: 15 amino acids. The ends lost 6 bases at V and 6 bases at J; junction bases unmatched: 7. The chain's CDR3 is CASSLLAGGHDTQYF. In nucleotides, the CDR3 is TGCGCCAGCAGCCTACTAGCGGGAGGTCACGATACGCAGTATTTT.

This chain joins TRBV5-1 and TRBJ1-1; 8 bases line up with TRBD1. J gave up 11 bases and V 4 bases, and 7 bases lay outside the gene matches. This CDR3 has 12 residues. Germline CDR1 is SGHRS and CDR2 is YFSETQ. DNA of the CDR3: TGCGCCAGCAGCCCGGAGACAGGGGAGGCTTTCTTT. Translated, it gives CASSPETGEAFF.

The rearrangement uses TRBV19 and TRBJ2-1; D perhaps matches TRBD1 (5 bases). The CDR3 runs to 13 residues. Looked up from germline, CDR1 is LNHDA and CDR2 is SQIVND (reference sequence). The V gene lost 3 bases and the J gene lost 5 bases, with 8 bases spanning the gap. The DNA of the CDR3 is TGTGCCAGTAGTATCTTCAGGGACAATGAGCAGTTCTTC. Translating gives CASSIFRDNEQFF.

The CDR3 DNA follows: TGTGCCAGCAGTACAGGACAGGCTACCTACGAGCAGTACTTC. Protein: CASSTGQATYEQYF. The genes are TRBV28 and TRBJ2-7; 7 bases fit TRBD1. The CDR3 length is 14 residues. The V gene end was trimmed by 5 bases and the J gene end by 2 bases; junction bases not matched to a gene: 6. Germline CDR1 MDHEN, CDR2 SYDVKM. Variable domain in full (rest from reference TRBV28 and TRBJ2-7): DVKVTQSSRYLVKRTGEKVFLECVQDMDHENMFWYRQDPGLGLRLIYFSYDVKMKEKGDIPEGYSVSREKKERFSLILESASTNQTSMYLCASSTGQATYEQYFGPGTRLTVT.

V and J are TRBV20-1 and TRBJ1-2; D unclear. V shed 0 bases and J shed 4 bases, with 12 bases lying between them. The germline V gene has CDR1 DFQATT and CDR2 SNEGSKA (reference sequence). The CDR3 runs to 14 residues. The CDR3 loop reads CSAREAWQPYGYTF. The CDR3, as DNA: TGCAGTGCTAGAGAGGCGTGGCAGCCCTATGGCTACACCTTC.

This clonotype has just one count. J is TRBJ2-3 and V is TRBV5-4; either TRBD1 or TRBD2 may fit D (6 bases each). Germline V gene data show CDR1 as SGHNT and CDR2 as YYREEE (reference sequence). V lost 6 bases to trimming and J lost 4 bases, with 21 bases between them. This CDR3 has 16 residues. The CDR3 loop is CASNLGGPGEADTQYF. The CDR3 DNA sequence: TGTGCCAGCAACCTTGGTGGTCCAGGGGAGGCAGATACGCAGTATTTT.

This rearrangement joins TRBV19 to TRBJ2-1; tentatively, D is TRBD1 (6 bases). The CDR3 sequence is 13 residues long. The V gene lost 6 bases and the J gene lost 9 bases, with 15 bases spanning the gap. Germline V gene lookup returns CDR1 LNHDA and CDR2 SQIVND (reference sequence). CDR3 loop: CASSIQTGFEQFF. The CDR3 bases are TGTGCCAGTAGCATTCAAACAGGGTTTGAGCAGTTCTTC.